This T cell receptor beta chain came from a study of OX40 agonist ivuxolimab in advanced cancers. The wider study: Among those enrolled, mean age was approximately 62 years (range roughly 23 to 90) and about 79% were male. Points from the study as a whole: Some nonresponders likewise displayed low normalized T-cell clonal expansion. Relatively little clonal expansion, among the lowest observed, appeared in partial responders at 0.1-3.0 mg/kg.

Turning to this clone: As yet, its antigen is unknown.

Per the germline V gene, CDR1 is MNHEY and CDR2 is SMNVEV (reference sequence). CDR3 length: 15 residues. V shed 2 bases and J shed 0 bases, with 10 bases lying between them. Any history of autoimmune disease or systemic immunosuppression disqualified patients. The method was immunoSEQ multiplex PCR; TCRdb's version includes in-frame clones alone and lacks a portion of them. The top ten clones hold roughly 5% of a sample with roughly 41,000 clones, roughly nine tenths of them seen once. This clonotype was obtained from an adult with an advanced solid tumor such as melanoma, head and neck, liver or kidney cancer. Source: CD4+ or CD8+ T cells sorted from blood, taken in a trial of the OX40 agonist ivuxolimab. The chain uses TRBV27 and TRBJ1-1; D might be TRBD1 (5 bases). The CDR3, as DNA: TGTGCCAGCAGTTTAGGCGGGGGGATGAACACTGAAGCTTTCTTT. As protein: CASSLGGGMNTEAFF.